This T cell receptor (beta chain) was sequenced during a study of CD8 T cells in Susac syndrome. Overall study results and limits: As the study acknowledged, the number of individuals who were part of its TCR sequencing and HLA analysis was relatively small.

TCR beta was sequenced from blood CD8+ and CD4+ T cells. Negative isolation was used for CD8+ and CD4+ T cells, and FACS enrichment was applied to TEMRA cells. RNA, at about 0.45 to 1 ug, was reverse transcribed with random hexamers. It was immunoSEQ multiplex PCR that amplified TCR beta CDR3 across 54 Vbeta and 13 Jbeta. In TCRdb, the immunoSEQ multiplex PCR reads were re-called with MiXCR into one record per CDR3 protein. This sample has 200,000 or so distinct CDR3 sequences; nearly 95% occur once, and the top ten carry roughly 0.094%. Germline values: CDR1 KGHDR, CDR2 SFDVKD. Trimming removed 6 bases from V and 7 bases from J, with 12 bases in between. This CDR3 spans 13 amino acids. This clonotype was seen only once. Its antigen is not identified.

Sequences were obtained from CD4+ T cells from PBMCs. This receptor was identified in a human donor with multiple sclerosis. The chain carries TRBV24-1 and TRBJ2-1, with D perhaps matching TRBD1 or TRBD2 (6 bases each). CDR3 sequence: CATSPGAWNEQFF. Here the CDR3 DNA reads TGTGCCACCAGTCCGGGGGCGTGGAATGAGCAGTTCTTC.